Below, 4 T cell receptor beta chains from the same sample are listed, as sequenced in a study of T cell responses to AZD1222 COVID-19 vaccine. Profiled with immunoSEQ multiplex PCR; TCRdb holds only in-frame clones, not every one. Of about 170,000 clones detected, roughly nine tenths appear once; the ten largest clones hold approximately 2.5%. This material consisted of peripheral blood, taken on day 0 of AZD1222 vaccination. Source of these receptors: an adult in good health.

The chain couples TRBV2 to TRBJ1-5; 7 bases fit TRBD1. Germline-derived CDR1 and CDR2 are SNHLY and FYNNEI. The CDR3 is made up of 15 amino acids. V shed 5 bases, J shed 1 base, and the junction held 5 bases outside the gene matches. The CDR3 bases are TGTGCCAGCAGTACTAACAGGGGAAGCAATCAGCCCCAGCATTTT. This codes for CASSTNRGSNQPQHF.

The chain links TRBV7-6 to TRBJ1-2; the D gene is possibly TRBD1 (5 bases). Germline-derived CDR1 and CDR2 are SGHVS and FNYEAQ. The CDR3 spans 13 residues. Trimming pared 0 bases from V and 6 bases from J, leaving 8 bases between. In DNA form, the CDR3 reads TGTGCCAGCAGCTTAGCGGGGACGGATGGCTACACCTTC. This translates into CASSLAGTDGYTF. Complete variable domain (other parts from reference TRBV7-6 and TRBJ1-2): GAGVSQSPRYKVTKRGQDVALRCDPISGHVSLYWYRQALGQGPEFLTYFNYEAQQDKSGLPNDRFSAERPEGSISTLTIQRTEQRDSAMYRCASSLAGTDGYTFGSGTRLTVV.

The CDR3 spells CAWSLGGPALHF. The CDR3 bases are TGTGCCTGGAGTCTCGGGGGCCCGGCCCTCCACTTT. This chain joins TRBV30 and TRBJ1-6, with a tentative D call TRBD1 (6 bases). This CDR3 is 12 amino acids long. Germline V gives CDR1 GTSNPN, CDR2 SVGIG (reference sequence). Trimming removed 2 bases from V and 14 bases from J, with 13 bases in between.

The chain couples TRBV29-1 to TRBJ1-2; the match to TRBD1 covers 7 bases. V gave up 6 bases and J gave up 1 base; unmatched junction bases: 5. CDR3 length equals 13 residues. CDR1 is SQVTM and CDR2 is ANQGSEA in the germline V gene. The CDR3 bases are TGCAGCGTACCGGGACAGAGTAACTATGGCTACACCTTC. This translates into CSVPGQSNYGYTF. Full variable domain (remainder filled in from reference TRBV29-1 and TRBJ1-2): SAVISQKPSRDICQRGTSLTIQCQVDSQVTMMFWYRQQPGQSLTLIATANQGSEATYESGFVIDKFPISRPNLTFSTLTVSNMSPEDSSIYLCSVPGQSNYGYTFGSGTRLTVV.